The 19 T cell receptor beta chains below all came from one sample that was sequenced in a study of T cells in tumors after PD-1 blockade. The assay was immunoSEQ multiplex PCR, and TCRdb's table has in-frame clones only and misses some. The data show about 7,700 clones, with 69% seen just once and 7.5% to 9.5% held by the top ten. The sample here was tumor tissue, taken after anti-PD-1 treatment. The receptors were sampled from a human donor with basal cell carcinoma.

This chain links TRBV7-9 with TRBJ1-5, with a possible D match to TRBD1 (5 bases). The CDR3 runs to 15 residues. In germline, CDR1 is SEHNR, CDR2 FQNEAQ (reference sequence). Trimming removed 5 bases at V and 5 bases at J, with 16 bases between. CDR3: CASSLGLGADQPQHF. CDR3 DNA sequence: TGTGCCAGCAGCCTCGGGTTAGGGGCCGATCAGCCCCAGCATTTT.

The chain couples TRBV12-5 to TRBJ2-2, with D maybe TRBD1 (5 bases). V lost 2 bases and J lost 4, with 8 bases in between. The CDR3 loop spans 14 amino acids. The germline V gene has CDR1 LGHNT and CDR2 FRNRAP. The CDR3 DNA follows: TGTGCTAGTGGTTTGAAGGGGTTCACCGGGGAGCTGTTTTTT. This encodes CASGLKGFTGELFF. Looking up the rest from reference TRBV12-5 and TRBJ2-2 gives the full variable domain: DARVTQTPRHKVTEMGQEVTMRCQPILGHNTVFWYRQTMMQGLELLAYFRNRAPLDDSGMPKDRFSAEMPDATLATLKIQPSEPRDSAVYFCASGLKGFTGELFFGEGSRLTVL.

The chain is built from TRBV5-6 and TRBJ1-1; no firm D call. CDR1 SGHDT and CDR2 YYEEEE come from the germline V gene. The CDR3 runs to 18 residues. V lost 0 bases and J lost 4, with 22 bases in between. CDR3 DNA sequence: TGTGCCAGCAGCTTGGTTACTCTCGGGTTATCTGGAGTCACTGAAGCTTTCTTT. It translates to CASSLVTLGLSGVTEAFF.

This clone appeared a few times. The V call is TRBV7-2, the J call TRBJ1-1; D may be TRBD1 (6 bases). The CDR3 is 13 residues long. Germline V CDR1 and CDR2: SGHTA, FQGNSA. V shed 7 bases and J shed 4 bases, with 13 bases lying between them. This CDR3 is CASIWGAGTEAFF. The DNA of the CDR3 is TGTGCCAGCATTTGGGGGGCTGGCACTGAAGCTTTCTTT.

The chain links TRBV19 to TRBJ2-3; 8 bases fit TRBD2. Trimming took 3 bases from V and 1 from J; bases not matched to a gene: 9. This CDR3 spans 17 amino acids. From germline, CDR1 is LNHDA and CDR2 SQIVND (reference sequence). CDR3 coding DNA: TGTGCCAGTAGTATGGGGCCGGGACTAGGCCGCACAGATACGCAGTATTTT. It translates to CASSMGPGLGRTDTQYF.

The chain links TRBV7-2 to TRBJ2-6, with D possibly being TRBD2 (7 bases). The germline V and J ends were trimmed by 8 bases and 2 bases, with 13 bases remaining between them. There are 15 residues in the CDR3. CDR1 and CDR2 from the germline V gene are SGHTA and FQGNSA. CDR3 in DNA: TGTGCCAGCGGGAGGGGGTCCACTGGGGCCAACGTCCTGACTTTC. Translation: CASGRGSTGANVLTF.

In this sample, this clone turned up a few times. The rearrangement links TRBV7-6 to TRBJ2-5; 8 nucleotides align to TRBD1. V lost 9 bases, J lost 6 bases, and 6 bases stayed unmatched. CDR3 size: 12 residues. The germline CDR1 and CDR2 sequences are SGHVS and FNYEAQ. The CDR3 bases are TGTGCCAGTCGGGGGACAGGACAGACCCAGTACTTC. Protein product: CASRGTGQTQYF.

The CDR3 sequence: CATNQMPGRGDYGYTF. The CDR3 nucleotides read TGTGCCACCAACCAAATGCCCGGGCGGGGGGACTATGGCTACACCTTC. This sequence joins TRBV5-6 and TRBJ1-2; tentative D call: TRBD1 (5 bases). This CDR3 comprises 16 residues. Germline V lookup: CDR1 SGHDT, CDR2 YYEEEE. Trimming cost V 9 bases and J 3 bases, with 24 bases left between them.

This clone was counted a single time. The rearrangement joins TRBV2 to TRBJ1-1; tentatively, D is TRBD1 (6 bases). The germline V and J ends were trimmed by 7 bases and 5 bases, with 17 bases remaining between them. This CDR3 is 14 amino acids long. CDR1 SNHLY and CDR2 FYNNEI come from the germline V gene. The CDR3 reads CASTLTGGRTEAFF. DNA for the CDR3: TGTGCCAGCACTCTGACAGGCGGGAGGACTGAAGCTTTCTTT.

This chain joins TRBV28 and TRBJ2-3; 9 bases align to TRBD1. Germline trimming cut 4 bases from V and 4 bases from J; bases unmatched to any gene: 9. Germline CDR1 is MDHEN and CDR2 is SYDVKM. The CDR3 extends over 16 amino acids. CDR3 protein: CASSSTGTGTADTQYF. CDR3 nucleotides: TGTGCCAGCAGTTCGACCGGGACAGGGACGGCAGATACGCAGTATTTT.

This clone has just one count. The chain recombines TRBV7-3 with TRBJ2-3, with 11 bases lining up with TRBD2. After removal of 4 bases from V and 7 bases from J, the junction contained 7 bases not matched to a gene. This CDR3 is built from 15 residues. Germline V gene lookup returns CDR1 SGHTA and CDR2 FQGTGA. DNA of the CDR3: TGTGCCAGCAGCTCTAGCGGGGGGTGGAGTAATACGCAGTATTTT. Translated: CASSSSGGWSNTQYF.

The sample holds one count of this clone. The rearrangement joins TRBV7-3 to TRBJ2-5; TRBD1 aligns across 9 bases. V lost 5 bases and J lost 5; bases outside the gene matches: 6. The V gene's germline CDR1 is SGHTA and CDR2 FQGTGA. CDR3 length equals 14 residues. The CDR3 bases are TGTGCCAGCAGCCCCACTGGACAGGGGGAGACCCAGTACTTC. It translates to CASSPTGQGETQYF. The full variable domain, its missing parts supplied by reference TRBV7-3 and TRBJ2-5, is GAGVSQTPSNKVTEKGKYVELRCDPISGHTALYWYRQSLGQGPEFLIYFQGTGAADDSGLPNDRFFAVRPEGSVSTLKIQRTERGDSAVYLCASSPTGQGETQYFGPGTRLLVL.

The CDR3 loop is CASSAISGSWTQYF. The CDR3 DNA reads as TGTGCCAGCAGTGCTATTAGCGGGAGTTGGACCCAGTACTTC. This chain connects TRBV2 to TRBJ2-5; 9 nucleotides line up with TRBD2. CDR3 length: 14 amino acids. V trimming: 4 bases; J trimming: 7 bases; junction bases outside the gene matches: 7. Germline assignment: CDR1 SNHLY and CDR2 FYNNEI.

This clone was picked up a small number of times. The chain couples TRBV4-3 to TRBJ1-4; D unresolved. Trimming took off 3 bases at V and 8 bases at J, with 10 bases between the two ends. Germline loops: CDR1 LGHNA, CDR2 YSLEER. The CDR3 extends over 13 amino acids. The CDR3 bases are TGCGCCAGCAGCCAGGTAGTCGGGGAAAAACTGTTTTTT. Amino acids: CASSQVVGEKLFF.

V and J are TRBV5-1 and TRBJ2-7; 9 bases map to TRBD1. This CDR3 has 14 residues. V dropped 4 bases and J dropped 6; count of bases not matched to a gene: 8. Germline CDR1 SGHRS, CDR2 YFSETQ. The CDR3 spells CASSPETGGFEQYF. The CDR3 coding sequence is TGCGCCAGCAGCCCGGAGACAGGGGGGTTCGAGCAGTACTTC.

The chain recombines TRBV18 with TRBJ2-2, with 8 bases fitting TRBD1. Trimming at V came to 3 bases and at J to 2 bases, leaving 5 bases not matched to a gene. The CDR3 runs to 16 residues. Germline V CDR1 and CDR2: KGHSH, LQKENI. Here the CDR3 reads CASSPWTGQNTGELFF. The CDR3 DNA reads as TGTGCCAGCTCACCGTGGACAGGGCAAAACACCGGGGAGCTGTTTTTT.

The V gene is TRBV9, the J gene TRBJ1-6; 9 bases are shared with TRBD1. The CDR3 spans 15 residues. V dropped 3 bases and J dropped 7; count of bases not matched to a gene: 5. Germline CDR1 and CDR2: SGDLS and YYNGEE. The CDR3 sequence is CASSARTGDNSPLHF. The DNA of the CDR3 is TGTGCCAGCAGCGCGCGGACAGGGGACAATTCACCCCTCCACTTT. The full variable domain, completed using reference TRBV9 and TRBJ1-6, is DSGVTQTPKHLITATGQRVTLRCSPRSGDLSVYWYQQSLDQGLQFLIQYYNGEERAKGNILERFSAQQFPDLHSELNLSSLELGDSALYFCASSARTGDNSPLHFGNGTRLTVT.

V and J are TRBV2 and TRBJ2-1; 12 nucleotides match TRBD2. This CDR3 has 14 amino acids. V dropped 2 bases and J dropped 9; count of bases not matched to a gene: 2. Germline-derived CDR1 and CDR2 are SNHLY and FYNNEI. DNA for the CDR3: TGTGCCAGCAGTGAACGACTAGCGGGAGTTGAGCAGTTCTTC. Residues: CASSERLAGVEQFF. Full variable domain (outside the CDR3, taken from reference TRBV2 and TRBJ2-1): EPEVTQTPSHQVTQMGQEVILRCVPISNHLYFYWYRQILGQKVEFLVSFYNNEISEKSEIFDDQFSVERPDGSNFTLKIRSTKLEDSAMYFCASSERLAGVEQFFGPGTRLTVL.

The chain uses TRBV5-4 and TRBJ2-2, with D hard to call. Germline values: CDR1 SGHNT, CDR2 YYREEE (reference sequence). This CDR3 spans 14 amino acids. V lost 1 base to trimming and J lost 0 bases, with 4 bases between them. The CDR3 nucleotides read TGTGCCAGCAGCTTGCAGCCGAACACCGGGGAGCTGTTTTTT. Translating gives CASSLQPNTGELFF.